The 4 T cell receptor beta chains below come from one sample, sequenced in a study of identical twins. Using its own MiXCR run on the 5' RACE reads, TCRdb lists one record per CDR3 protein. The profile shows hundreds of thousands of distinct CDR3 sequences, 8.6% of them singletons. The sample was also linked to a second study, of yellow fever vaccine responses in identical twins.

Sequenced: PBMCs. These receptors came from a woman younger than 35 in good health.

V gene TRBV4-2 combines with J gene TRBJ2-2; 10 nucleotides agree with TRBD2. Germline V CDR1 and CDR2: LGHNA, YNFKEQ. The CDR3 has 19 amino acids. Trimming took 4 bases from V and 0 from J; bases not matched to a gene: 11. The DNA for the CDR3 is TGTGCCAGCAGCCTAATAGCCCGACTAGCGGGCCCGAACACCGGGGAGCTGTTTTTT. Translation: CASSLIARLAGPNTGELFF.

The chain links TRBV7-9 to TRBJ2-7; possibly TRBD1 or TRBD2 for D (5 bases each). With 5 bases removed from V and 4 bases from J, the gap between germline ends came to 15 bases. CDR1 and CDR2 from the germline V gene are SEHNR and FQNEAQ (reference sequence). This CDR3 has 14 amino acids. The CDR3 DNA reads as TGTGCCAGCAGCCCCCCGGGGACCCAATACGAGCAGTACTTC. Translating it yields CASSPPGTQYEQYF.

This CDR3 reads CATSLKGGGVNEQYF. DNA of the CDR3: TGTGCCACCAGCCTAAAGGGGGGGGGCGTGAACGAGCAGTACTTC. The rearrangement links TRBV15 to TRBJ2-7; a weak D match, TRBD2 (7 bases). This CDR3 region has 15 residues. The ends were cut back, 5 bases at V and 5 bases at J, with 19 bases in the middle. CDR1 is LNHNV and CDR2 is YYDKDF in the germline V gene (reference sequence).

The rearrangement links TRBV5-1 to TRBJ2-3; D might be TRBD1 (5 bases). The CDR3 runs to 13 residues. Germline CDR1 and CDR2: SGHRS and YFSETQ. The V gene lost 3 bases and the J gene lost 3 bases, with 8 bases spanning the gap. CDR3 region: CASSWTLTDTQYF. In nucleotides, the CDR3 is TGCGCCAGCAGCTGGACACTAACAGATACGCAGTATTTT.